This T cell receptor (beta chain) was profiled in a study of CD8+ T cells in alopecia areata. On the study more broadly: Treatment of the treated patients consisted of oral tofacitinib, 5 to 10 mg twice daily. Study-level points and caveats: Given one nonresponder, whether baseline CD8+ expansion relates to response remains uncertain. The study found that many expanded lesional clones persisted in scalp and blood during tofacitinib. Alphabeta T cells residing in normal skin are also sequenced in scalp samples.

From germline, CDR1 is MDHEN and CDR2 SYDVKM. The CDR3 runs to 17 residues. J gave up 6 bases and V 3 bases, and 12 bases lay outside the gene matches. Regarding treatment: oral pan-JAK inhibitor, 5-10 mg twice daily. At least ten counts were recorded for this clone. No antigen is known for it. RNA, once extracted, was reverse transcribed into cDNA for use as the sequencing template. The data were produced by immunoSEQ multiplex PCR, yet TCRdb's version contains in-frame clones alone and is incomplete. Among roughly 60,000 clones, 35% to 55% were seen once, and the ten largest hold over 20%. The input for sequencing was CD8+ T cells sorted from blood, taken at approximately week 36, from a patient treated with tofacitinib. J is TRBJ2-7 and V is TRBV28, with 12 bases aligning to TRBD2. The source of this sequence is a human donor with alopecia areata. CDR3 sequence reads: CASSFGASGLAGFEQYF. For the CDR3, the DNA is TGTGCCAGCAGTTTCGGGGCCTCGGGACTAGCGGGCTTCGAGCAGTACTTC.